The source of this T cell receptor beta chain is a study of blood T cell repertoires in COVID-19. The V end lost 5 bases, the J end lost 4 bases, and 20 bases lay between the germline ends. Germline V gene lookup returns CDR1 LGHNA and CDR2 YNFKEQ. This CDR3 spans 16 amino acids. Using immunoSEQ multiplex PCR, the repertoire was profiled, and TCRdb retains in-frame clones only, with some absent. This sample yields some 64,000 clones, of which around 82% are seen a single time; approximately 15% belongs to the top ten. The chain carries TRBV4-2 and TRBJ2-5; D is perhaps TRBD1 (6 bases). The sequenced sample consisted of peripheral blood. The sequence was collected from a man between 60 and 75 years old with COVID-19, enrolled during active disease. The CDR3 DNA follows: TGTGCCAGCAGCGCCCAAGGACAGATAGTAGGAGAGACCCAGTACTTC. This codes for CASSAQGQIVGETQYF.